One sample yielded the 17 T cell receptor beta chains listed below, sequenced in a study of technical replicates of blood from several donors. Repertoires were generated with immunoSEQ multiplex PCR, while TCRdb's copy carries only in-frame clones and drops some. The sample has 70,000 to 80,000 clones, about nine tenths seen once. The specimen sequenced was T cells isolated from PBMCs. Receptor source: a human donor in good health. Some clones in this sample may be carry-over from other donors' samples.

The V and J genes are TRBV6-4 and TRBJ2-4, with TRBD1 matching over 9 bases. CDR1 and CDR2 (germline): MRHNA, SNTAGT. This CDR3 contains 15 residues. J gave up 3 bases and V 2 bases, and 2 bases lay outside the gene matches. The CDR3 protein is CASSDTGGVKNIQYF. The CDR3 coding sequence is TGTGCCAGCAGTGACACAGGGGGCGTCAAAAACATTCAGTACTTC.

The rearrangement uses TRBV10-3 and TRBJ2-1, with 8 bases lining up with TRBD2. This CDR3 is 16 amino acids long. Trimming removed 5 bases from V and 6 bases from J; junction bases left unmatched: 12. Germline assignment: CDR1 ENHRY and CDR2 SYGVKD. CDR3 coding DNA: TGTGCCATCAGTCCCAGCACAGCGGGAGAGGGCAATGAGCAGTTCTTC. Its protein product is CAISPSTAGEGNEQFF.

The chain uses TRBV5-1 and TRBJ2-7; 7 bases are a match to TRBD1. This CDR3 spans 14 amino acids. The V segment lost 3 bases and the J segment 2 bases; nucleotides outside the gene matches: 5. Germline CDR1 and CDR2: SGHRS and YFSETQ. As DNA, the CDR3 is TGCGCCAGCAGCTATACAGGGGACACCTACGAGCAGTACTTC. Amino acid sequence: CASSYTGDTYEQYF.

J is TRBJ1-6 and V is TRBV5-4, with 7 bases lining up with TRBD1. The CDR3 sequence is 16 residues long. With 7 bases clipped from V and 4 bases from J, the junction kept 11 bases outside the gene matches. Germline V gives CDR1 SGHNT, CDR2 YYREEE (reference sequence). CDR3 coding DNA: TGTGCCAGCTCCCGACAGGGCTCTGGGTATAATTCACCCCTCCACTTT. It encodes CASSRQGSGYNSPLHF.

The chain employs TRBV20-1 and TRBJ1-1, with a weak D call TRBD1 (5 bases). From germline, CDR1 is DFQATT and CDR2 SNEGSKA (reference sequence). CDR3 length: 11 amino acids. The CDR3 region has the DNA TGCAGGACCAGGGAGAACACTGAAGCTTTCTTT. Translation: CRTRENTEAFF.

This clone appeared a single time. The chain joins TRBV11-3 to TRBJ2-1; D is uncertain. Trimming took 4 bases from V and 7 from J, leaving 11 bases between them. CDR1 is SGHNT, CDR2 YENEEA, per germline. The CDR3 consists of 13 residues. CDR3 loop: CASSSESRNEQFF. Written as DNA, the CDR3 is TGTGCCAGCAGCTCCGAAAGCAGGAATGAGCAGTTCTTC.

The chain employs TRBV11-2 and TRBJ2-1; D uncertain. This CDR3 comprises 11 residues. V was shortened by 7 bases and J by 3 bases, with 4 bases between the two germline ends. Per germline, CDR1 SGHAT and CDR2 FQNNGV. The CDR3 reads CASTYYNEQFF. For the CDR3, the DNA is TGTGCCAGCACCTACTACAATGAGCAGTTCTTC.

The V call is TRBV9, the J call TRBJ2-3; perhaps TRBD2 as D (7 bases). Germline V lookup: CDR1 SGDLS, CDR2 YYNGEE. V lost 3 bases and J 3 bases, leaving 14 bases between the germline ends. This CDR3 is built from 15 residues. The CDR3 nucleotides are TGTGCCAGCAGCGGACTCGGGGGGCGAACAGATACGCAGTATTTT. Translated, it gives CASSGLGGRTDTQYF.

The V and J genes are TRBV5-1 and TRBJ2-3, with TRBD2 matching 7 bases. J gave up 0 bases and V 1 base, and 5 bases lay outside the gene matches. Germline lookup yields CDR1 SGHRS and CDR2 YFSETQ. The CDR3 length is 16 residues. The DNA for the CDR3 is TGCGCCAGCAGCTTGAGACTAGCAGCTAGCACAGATACGCAGTATTTT. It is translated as CASSLRLAASTDTQYF.

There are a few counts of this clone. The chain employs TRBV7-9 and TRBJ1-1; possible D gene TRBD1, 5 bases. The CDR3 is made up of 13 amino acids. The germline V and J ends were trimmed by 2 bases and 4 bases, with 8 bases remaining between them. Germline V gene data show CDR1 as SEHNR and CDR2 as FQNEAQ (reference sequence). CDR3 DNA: TGTGCCAGCAGCTTACGGGGGAGCACTGAAGCTTTCTTT. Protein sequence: CASSLRGSTEAFF.

The CDR3 is CASSHTSGHTGELFF. The CDR3 DNA reads TGCGCCAGCAGCCACACTAGCGGGCACACCGGGGAGCTGTTTTTT. V usage is TRBV4-1 and J usage is TRBJ2-2, with 9 bases aligning to TRBD2. The germline V gene has CDR1 MGHRA and CDR2 YSYEKL. V gave up 3 bases and J gave up 3 bases; unmatched junction bases: 2. CDR3 length equals 15 residues.

The CDR3 sequence: CASSVGTSGTYNEQFF. In DNA, the CDR3 is TGTGCCAGCAGCGTCGGGACTAGCGGGACCTACAATGAGCAGTTCTTC. J is TRBJ2-1 and V is TRBV9; TRBD2 agrees at 13 bases. This CDR3 is 16 amino acids long. V was pared by 2 bases and J by 2 bases, with 1 base of the junction left unmatched. Germline CDR1 and CDR2: SGDLS and YYNGEE.

The CDR3 DNA reads as TGCGCCAGCAGCTACGGAGAAGGGGGCGAACAGCCCCAGCATTTT. Its translation: CASSYGEGGEQPQHF. The chain links TRBV5-1 to TRBJ1-5; TRBD1 aligns across 7 bases. In germline, CDR1 is SGHRS, CDR2 YFSETQ. The V and J ends lost 3 bases and 7 bases, in that order; junction bases with no gene match: 10. The CDR3 has 15 amino acids.

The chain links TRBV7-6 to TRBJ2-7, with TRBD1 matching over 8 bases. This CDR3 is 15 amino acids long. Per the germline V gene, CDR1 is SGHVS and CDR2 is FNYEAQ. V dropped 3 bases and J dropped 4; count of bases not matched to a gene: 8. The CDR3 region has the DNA TGTGCCAGCAGCTTCACGGGACAGGCAAATTACGAGCAGTACTTC. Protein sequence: CASSFTGQANYEQYF.

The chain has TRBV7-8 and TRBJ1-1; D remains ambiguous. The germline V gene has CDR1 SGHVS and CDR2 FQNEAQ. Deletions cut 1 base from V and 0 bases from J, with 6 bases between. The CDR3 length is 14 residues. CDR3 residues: CASSLGSVNTEAFF. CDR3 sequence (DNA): TGTGCCAGCAGCTTAGGTTCAGTGAACACTGAAGCTTTCTTT.

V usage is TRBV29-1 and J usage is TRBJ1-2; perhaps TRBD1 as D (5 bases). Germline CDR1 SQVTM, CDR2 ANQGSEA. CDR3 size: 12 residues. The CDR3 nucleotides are TGCAACGGGCGGACAACTGCGTATGGCTACACCTTC. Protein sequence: CNGRTTAYGYTF.

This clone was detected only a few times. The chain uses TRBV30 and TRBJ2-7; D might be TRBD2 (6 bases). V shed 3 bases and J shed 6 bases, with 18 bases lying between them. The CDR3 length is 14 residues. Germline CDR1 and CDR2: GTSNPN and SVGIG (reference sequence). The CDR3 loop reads CAWSRGGMSVEQYF. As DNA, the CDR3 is TGTGCCTGGAGCCGCGGCGGGATGTCGGTCGAGCAGTACTTC.